This T cell receptor beta chain was sequenced for a study of T cell repertoires and Cas9 in healthy adults. Study in general: CD4 and CD8 compartments: SpCas9-reactive T cells profiled for potency, cytotoxicity, lineage.

Profiled with immunoSEQ multiplex PCR; TCRdb holds only in-frame clones, not every one. The sample carries tens of thousands of clones, roughly 92% recorded once. General observations from the study: SpCas9-reactive effector T cells were reportedly restrained in vitro by SpCas9-reactive regulatory T cells.

A remark on this clone: Its antigen remains unidentified.

V was trimmed by 1 base and J by 0 bases, leaving 4 bases between them. The germline V gene encodes CDR1 SGHNT and CDR2 YENEEA. The CDR3 is made up of 15 amino acids. The source is a human donor in good health. The chain links TRBV11-3 to TRBJ2-6; D ambiguous. The source material was CD4+ effector T cells (CD127+, CD25-, CD137-, CD154-) from PBMCs; culture status not recorded. The CDR3 region is CASSLVSSGANVLTF. The CDR3 DNA is TGTGCCAGCAGCTTAGTGAGCTCTGGGGCCAACGTCCTGACTTTC.